This T cell receptor beta chain appears in the sequencing data of a study of shared clonotypes between healthy human individuals. Regarding this clone: What it recognizes is unknown.

The V segment lost 5 bases and the J segment 1 base; nucleotides outside the gene matches: 6. The germline CDR1 and CDR2 sequences are SGHRS and YFSETQ. The CDR3 extends over 15 amino acids. General study results and limits: Clonotypes which were not shared had lower generation probabilities than clonotypes that all four donors shared.

Using immunoSEQ multiplex PCR, the repertoire was profiled, and TCRdb retains in-frame clones only, with some absent. The table lists roughly 1,600,000 clones, approximately 98.5% of them singletons. CD45RA+ naive and CD45RA-negative memory subsets were separated from CD4+ cells. The clonotype comes from a young man in good health. The chain links TRBV5-1 to TRBJ2-1; 7 positions match TRBD2. Input material: naive CD4+ T cells sorted from blood. As to subset: CD45RA+ positively selected. This CDR3 is CASRGLAVSYNEQFF. The CDR3, as DNA: TGCGCCAGCAGAGGGCTAGCGGTTTCCTACAATGAGCAGTTCTTC. The entire variable domain, with the rest obtained from reference TRBV5-1 and TRBJ2-1, is as follows: KAGVTQTPRYLIKTRGQQVTLSCSPISGHRSVSWYQQTPGQGLQFLFEYFSETQRNKGNFPGRFSGRQFSNSRSEMNVSTLELGDSALYLCASRGLAVSYNEQFFGPGTRLTVL.